The clone carrying this TCR beta chain appeared many times. Its specificity is not known. The sample originates from a study of identical twins. TCRdb called the 5' RACE reads again in MiXCR, with one record for every CDR3 protein. The sample lists about 790,000 distinct CDR3 sequences, about 20% occurring once. General study results and limits: For cord blood, abundant beta clonotypes had fewer insertions, unlike memory repertoires, which showed none.

The same data also contributed to another study, on T cells expressing NK-cell markers. That investigation notes: What restricted sorting to alpha-beta TCR T cells in several experiments was an anti-gamma-delta TCR antibody.

This TCR came from a woman aged 18-29 years in good health. Sequencing was carried out using PBMCs.

The CDR3 loop reads CASSPGTSYEQYF. In nucleotides, the CDR3 is TGTGCCAGCTCACCTGGGACCTCCTACGAGCAGTACTTC. The chain uses TRBV18 and TRBJ2-7; D is perhaps TRBD1 or TRBD2 (5 bases each). The V end was cut by 3 bases, the J end by 0 bases, with 6 bases between. Germline CDR1 and CDR2: KGHSH and LQKENI. The CDR3 sequence is 13 residues long.